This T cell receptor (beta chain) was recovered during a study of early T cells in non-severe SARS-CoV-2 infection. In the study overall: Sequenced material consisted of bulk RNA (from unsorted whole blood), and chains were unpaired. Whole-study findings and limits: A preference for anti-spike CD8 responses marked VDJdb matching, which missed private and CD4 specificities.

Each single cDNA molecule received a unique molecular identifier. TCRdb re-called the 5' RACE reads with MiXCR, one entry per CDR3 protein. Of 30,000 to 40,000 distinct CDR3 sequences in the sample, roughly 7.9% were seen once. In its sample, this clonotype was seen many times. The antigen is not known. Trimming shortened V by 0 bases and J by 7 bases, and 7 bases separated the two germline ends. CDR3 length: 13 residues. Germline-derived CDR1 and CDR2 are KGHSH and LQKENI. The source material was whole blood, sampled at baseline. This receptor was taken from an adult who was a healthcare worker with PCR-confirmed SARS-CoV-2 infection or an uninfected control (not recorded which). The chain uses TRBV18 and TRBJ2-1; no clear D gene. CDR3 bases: TGTGCCAGCTCACCACCTGTGTGGAATGAGCAGTTCTTC. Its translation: CASSPPVWNEQFF.